The T cell receptor beta chain described here comes from a study of CD8+CD57+ T cells in acquired aplastic anemia (dated by TCRdb to between 2017 and 2018). For the study in its entirety: On average, sorted CD4+ and CD8+ cells yielded around 3.5 ug of extracted DNA, with a range of roughly 0.18 to 27.4 ug. A CD8+CD57+ expansion meant a frequency higher than the mean frequency seen in healthy subjects. Broader findings and caveats from the paper: Patients and healthy controls showed no significant difference in CD8+ Simpson's diversity (P=0.060). Roughly 31 CD8+ CDR3 sequences were shared between patients and controls but appeared highly expressed in patients and within their immunodominant clones.

In the case of this clonotype: Its target antigen remains unknown. This clone may be a read error of a much larger clone one base away. The conserved phenylalanine or tryptophan is not found at the CDR3 terminus, so this likely reflects a read error.

The patients picked for sequencing were ones in whom flow cytometry had shown an expansion of CD8+CD57+ cells. Every patient had a diagnosis of severe acquired aplastic anemia based on International Study of Aplastic Anemia and Agranulocytosis and Camitta criteria. No therapy had been received by the patients at the time of blood sampling. In this study, sorted CD4+ and CD8+ T cells from the blood of healthy subjects and of severe aplastic anemia patients had their TCR repertoires deep-sequenced. Patients were enrolled in the USA under clinicaltrials.gov protocols 00001620, 01623167, 00001397, 00071045, 00081523 and 00961064. Ficoll-Paque density gradient centrifugation was used to isolate peripheral blood mononuclear cells. Before DNA extraction, CD4+ and CD8+ T cells were sorted by FACS or by magnetic beads. Profiling of TCR beta VDJ combinations and CDR3 sequences used genomic DNA as the template. An Illumina HiSeq 2000 was used for TCR repertoire sequencing. The source study handled its data this way. TRBV/TRBJ rearrangement plots, CDR3 size and DJ length profiles, and Simpson's diversity index were used to assess repertoires. Whichever DNA sequence was most abundant in the deep sequencing data was defined as the immunodominant clone. CDR3 amino acid sequences were checked for sharing between subjects and were compared against published repertoires and the VDJdb database. The raw public reads went through TCRdb reprocessing: fastp at Q25, MiXCR clone calling, in-frame beta chains kept. Rows merge per CDR3 protein into single entries with the most common DNA and genes. The V and J calls, along with clone size, are taken from TCRdb and not from the paper's own processing. A total of under 200,000 distinct CDR3 sequences appear in this sample, around half of them only once. Together, the top ten hold 30% to 40% of the sample.

For this chain, trimming is 5 bases at the V end and 0 bases at the J end, and the number of junction bases without a gene match is 6. In the germline V gene, CDR1 corresponds to SGDLS and CDR2 to YYNGEE. The CDR3 is made up of 15 amino acids, end residues included. The DNA shown is the 45-base CDR3, in frame from base 1. This clonotype was obtained from a human donor with aplastic anemia. Input material: sorted CD4+, CD8+, or CD8+CD57+ T cells (not recorded which) from PBMCs. The rearrangement combines TRBV9 with TRBJ2-7; the junction holds 9 bases that match TRBD2. The DNA sequence is given as TGTGCCAGCAGTTCTAGCGGGGTAAGCTCCTACGAGCAGTACTCC. Translated, it gives CASSSSGVSSYEQYS.